A single TCR beta chain is shown here with its context. Its binding antigen is unknown. No per-base quality is available; no much larger clone lies one base away. Healthy HIV-negative adults with no recently reported acute infections or vaccinations were included as donors. All donors were Caucasian adults living in Nashville, Tennessee, USA. CD4+ T cells were enriched by magnetic negative selection; naive cells were then positively selected on CD45RA, and the negative fraction formed the memory subset. After blood collection by leukapheresis, PBMCs were isolated using Ficoll-Histopaque density gradient centrifugation and then cryopreserved in the vapor phase of liquid nitrogen. Analytical flow cytometry was used to check the purity and quantity of each magnetically sorted T cell population. Genomic DNA was isolated from each sorted fraction and quantified by UV absorbance on a Nanodrop 2000c. This sample is part of a study of shared clonotypes between healthy human individuals (dated by TCRdb to 2020 to 2022). For the wider study: The cohort included three men and a couple of women between 18 and 49 years of age. Per donor, three plates each were used for CD4 naive and CD4 memory, two for CD8 naive, and one for CD8 memory. Blood TCR repertoires of roughly 5 healthy adults were deeply sequenced to estimate repertoire size and the extent of clonotype sharing between individuals. Different laboratories and diverse techniques were used to prepare libraries and sequence TCR repertoires, to increase sequencing depth and limit assay-specific biases. Per donor, leukapheresis produced somewhere between about 0.9 and 10 billion PBMCs.

Paper-wide results and their limitations: Even with the large sequencing depth, rarefaction of the sorted-subset datasets indicated that sequencing was incomplete. When a handful of donors were compared, the shared fraction of clonotypes was around 5% for naive CD4, 3.5% to 4% for naive CD8, roughly 2.5% for memory CD4, and roughly 0.4% for memory CD8. Sampling was limited to blood, and TCR repertoires in tissue likely differ from TCR repertoires in blood. Based on pairwise subsampling, the degree of clonotype sharing among donors was expected to be affected by sequencing depth. The genetic and exposure-history diversity represented was limited by the small number of donors. Estimated clonotype richness was generally larger for naive than for memory subsets. Compared with non-shared clonotypes, the clonotypes found in all four sorted-subset donors had higher generation probabilities.

V is pruned by 4 bases and J by 4 bases, leaving 14 bases of the junction without a gene match. Looking up the germline V gene yields CDR1 SGHRS and CDR2 YFSETQ. From the cysteine through the phenylalanine, the CDR3 covers 17 amino acids. Only the CDR3 DNA stays, 51 bases, in frame from base 1. TCR CDR3 regions were amplified from genomic DNA by multiplex PCR using the deep immunoSEQ assay. Extracted genomic DNA from each cell subset was spread evenly across all wells of several immunoSEQ 96-well plates, with each plate serving as a replicate. Each replicate PCR for sorted subsets received around 0.2 ug genomic DNA, equal to about 30,000 T cell genomes. The purified libraries were quantified using a Qubit 3.0 fluorometer, sized with a Bioanalyzer 2100, and then quantified again using the KAPA Library Quantification kit. A separate single-read 150-cycle Illumina NextSeq 550 flow cell was used to sequence each immunoSEQ 96-well plate. The paper's processing steps were these. Because the immunoSEQ output held only junctional sequences and lacked quality scores, the filtering could not match the filtering applied to full-length reads. To assign V/J genes and CDR3, sequences were annotated using PyIR, a Python wrapper for IgBLAST v1.9, with IMGT germline references. Reads were filtered out if the reads had weak V/J assignments (E-value above 1e-6), no CDR3, stop codons, out-of-frame junctions, or ambiguous translated residues. A V3J clonotype was defined by an identical inferred V gene, J gene, and CDR3 amino acid sequence. To compute the percentage overlap between repertoires, the number of shared unique clonotypes was divided by the size of the smaller repertoire. Three approaches were used to assess repertoire richness: RTK rarefaction, the Chao1 estimator, and Recon v2.1 estimates of unobserved clonotypes. For all TCRbeta clonotypes obtained by the gDNA method from four donors, generation probabilities were computed with OLGA. As stored in TCRdb, this immuneACCESS dataset retains in-frame rearrangements with V and J assigned. A fraction of the clones does not appear; measured against another copy, unresolved V genes explain less than half of the discrepancy, and the remainder lacks a known reason. Clonal size and the V and J genes are those of that table, whereas D and trimming came from the DNA. This sample holds approximately 1,500,000 clones; nearly 99% were observed only once. The ten largest clones add up to 0.45% of the sample.

The receptor's source is a man aged 30 to 45 in good health. Sequenced input: naive CD4+ T cells sorted from blood. The cell subset or site label for this specimen denotes: CD45RA+ positively selected. This chain joins TRBV5-1 to TRBJ2-1, with 7 bases matching TRBD1. The sequenced DNA is TGCGCCAGCAGCCCGACAACGCCGGGACAGCAATACAATGAGCAGTTCTTC. This sequence encodes CASSPTTPGQQYNEQFF.